The 2 T cell receptor beta chains below all came from one sample that was sequenced in a study of OX40 agonist ivuxolimab in advanced cancers. Libraries came from the immunoSEQ multiplex PCR assay. The table was pulled from immuneACCESS by TCRdb, which kept in-frame rearrangements only. Such tables lose some clones; where checked, under half of the loss comes from unresolved V genes, and the rest has no known cause. Across this sample there are about 93,000 clones, with about 91% seen only once. The ten largest clones capture more than 0.5% of the sample. Sequenced here: CD4+ or CD8+ T cells sorted from blood, sampled in a trial of the OX40 agonist ivuxolimab. Source of these receptors: an adult with an advanced solid tumor such as melanoma, head and neck, liver or kidney cancer.

The CDR3 DNA is TGCGCCAGCAGCCAAGATCGGGCGGGAGTTTGGAATGAGCAGTTCTTC. This encodes CASSQDRAGVWNEQFF. The chain combines TRBV4-1 with TRBJ2-1, with 7 bases lining up with TRBD2. V lost 0 bases to trimming and J lost 7 bases; unmatched junction nucleotides: 9. Germline CDR1 MGHRA, CDR2 YSYEKL. This CDR3 contains 16 residues.

The chain combines TRBV10-3 with TRBJ2-1; D remains ambiguous. V lost 7 bases, J lost 5 bases, and 15 bases lay in between. Germline-derived CDR1 and CDR2 are ENHRY and SYGVKD. This CDR3 has 14 amino acids. The CDR3 region has the DNA TGTGCCATCACCGAGCGAGGAAATGACAATGAGCAGTTCTTC. This encodes CAITERGNDNEQFF.